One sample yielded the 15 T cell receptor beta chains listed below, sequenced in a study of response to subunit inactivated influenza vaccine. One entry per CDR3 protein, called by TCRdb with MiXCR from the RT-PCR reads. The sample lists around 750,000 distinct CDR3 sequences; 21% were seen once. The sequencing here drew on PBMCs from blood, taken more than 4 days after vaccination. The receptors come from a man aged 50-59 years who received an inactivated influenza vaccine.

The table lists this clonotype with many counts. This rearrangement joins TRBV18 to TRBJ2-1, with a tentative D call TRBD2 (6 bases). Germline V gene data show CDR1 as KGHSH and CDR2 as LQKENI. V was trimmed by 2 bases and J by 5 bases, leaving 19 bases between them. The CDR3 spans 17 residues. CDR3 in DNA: TGTGCCAGCTCACCAATGGCTGGCTCGGCGGGAAACAATGAGCAGTTCTTC. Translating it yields CASSPMAGSAGNNEQFF.

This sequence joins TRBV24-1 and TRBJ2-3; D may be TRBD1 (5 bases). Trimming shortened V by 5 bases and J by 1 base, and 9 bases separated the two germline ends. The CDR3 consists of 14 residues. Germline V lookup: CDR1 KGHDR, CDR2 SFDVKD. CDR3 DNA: TGTGCCACCAGTGTCAGGGAAGGCACAGATACGCAGTATTTT. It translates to CATSVREGTDTQYF.

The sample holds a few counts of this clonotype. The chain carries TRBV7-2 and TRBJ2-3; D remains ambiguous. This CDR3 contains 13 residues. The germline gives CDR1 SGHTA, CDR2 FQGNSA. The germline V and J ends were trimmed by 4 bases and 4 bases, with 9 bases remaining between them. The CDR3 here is CASSSSTSDTQYF. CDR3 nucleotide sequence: TGTGCCAGCAGCTCTTCCACCTCAGATACGCAGTATTTT.

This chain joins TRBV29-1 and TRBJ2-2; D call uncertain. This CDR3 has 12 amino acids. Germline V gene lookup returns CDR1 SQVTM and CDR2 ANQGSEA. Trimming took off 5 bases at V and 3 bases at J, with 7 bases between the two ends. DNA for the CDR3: TGCAGCGTTCTCAGGTACACCGGGGAGCTGTTTTTT. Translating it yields CSVLRYTGELFF.

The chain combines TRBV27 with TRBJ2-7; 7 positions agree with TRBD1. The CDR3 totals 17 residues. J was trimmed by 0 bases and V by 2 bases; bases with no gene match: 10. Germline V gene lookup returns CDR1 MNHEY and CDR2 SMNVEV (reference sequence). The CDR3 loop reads CASSLGLGQPYSYEQYF. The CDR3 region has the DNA TGTGCCAGCAGTTTAGGTTTGGGACAGCCCTACTCCTACGAGCAGTACTTC.

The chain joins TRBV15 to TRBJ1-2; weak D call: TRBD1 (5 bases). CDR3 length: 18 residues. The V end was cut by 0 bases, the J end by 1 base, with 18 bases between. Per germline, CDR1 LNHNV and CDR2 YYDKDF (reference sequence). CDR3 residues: CATSRESATWGDNYGYTF. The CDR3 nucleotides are TGTGCCACCAGCAGAGAAAGCGCCACGTGGGGGGATAACTATGGCTACACCTTC.

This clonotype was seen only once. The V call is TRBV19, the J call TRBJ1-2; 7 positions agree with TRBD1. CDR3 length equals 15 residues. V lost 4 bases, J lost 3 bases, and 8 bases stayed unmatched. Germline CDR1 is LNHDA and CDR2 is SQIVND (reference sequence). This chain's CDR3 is CASSRGGLGDYGYTF. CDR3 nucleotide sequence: TGTGCCAGTAGTAGAGGGGGCCTTGGGGACTATGGCTACACCTTC.

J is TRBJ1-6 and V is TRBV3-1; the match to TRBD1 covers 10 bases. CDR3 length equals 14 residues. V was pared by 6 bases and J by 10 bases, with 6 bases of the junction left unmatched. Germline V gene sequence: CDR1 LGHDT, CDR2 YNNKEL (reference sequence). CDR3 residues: CASRHGTGVSPLHF. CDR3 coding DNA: TGTGCCAGCAGGCACGGGACAGGGGTATCACCCCTCCACTTT.

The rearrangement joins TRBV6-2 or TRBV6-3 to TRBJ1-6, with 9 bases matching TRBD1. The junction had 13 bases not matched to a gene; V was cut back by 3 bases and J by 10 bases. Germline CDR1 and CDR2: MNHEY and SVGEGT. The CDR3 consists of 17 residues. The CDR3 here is CASSYRGQGTLTSPLHF. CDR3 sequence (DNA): TGTGCCAGCAGTTATCGGGGACAGGGAACCCTTACGTCACCCCTCCACTTT.

In DNA form, the CDR3 reads TGCGCCAGCAGCTTGTATTGGGGCGGGTCGAGCCCCTACAATGAGCAGTTCTTC. Its translation: CASSLYWGGSSPYNEQFF. The chain recombines TRBV5-1 with TRBJ2-1; D assignment may be TRBD1 or TRBD2 (5 bases each). Trimming left V 1 base short and J 2 bases short, with 19 bases between. Germline assignment: CDR1 SGHRS and CDR2 YFSETQ. The CDR3 has 18 residues.

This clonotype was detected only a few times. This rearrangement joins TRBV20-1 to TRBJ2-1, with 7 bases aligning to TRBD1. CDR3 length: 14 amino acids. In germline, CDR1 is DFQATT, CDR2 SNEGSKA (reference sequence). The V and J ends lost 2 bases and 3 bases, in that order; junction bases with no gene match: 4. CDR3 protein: CSARSQGVYNEQFF. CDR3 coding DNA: TGCAGTGCTAGAAGTCAGGGGGTCTACAATGAGCAGTTCTTC.

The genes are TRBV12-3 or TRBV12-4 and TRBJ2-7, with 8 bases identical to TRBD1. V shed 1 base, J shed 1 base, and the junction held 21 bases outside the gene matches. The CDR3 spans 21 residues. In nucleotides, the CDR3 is TGTGCCAGCAGTTTAGGCCCGGGACAGGCAAGAAAATCGGGAAAGTCCTACGAGCAGTACTTC. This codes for CASSLGPGQARKSGKSYEQYF.

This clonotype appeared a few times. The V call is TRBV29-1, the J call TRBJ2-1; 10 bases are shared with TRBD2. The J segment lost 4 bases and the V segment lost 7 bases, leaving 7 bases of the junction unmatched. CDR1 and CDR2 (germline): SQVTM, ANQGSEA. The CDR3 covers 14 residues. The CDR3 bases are TGCAGCGCATGGACTAGCGGACAGTACAATGAGCAGTTCTTC. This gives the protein CSAWTSGQYNEQFF.

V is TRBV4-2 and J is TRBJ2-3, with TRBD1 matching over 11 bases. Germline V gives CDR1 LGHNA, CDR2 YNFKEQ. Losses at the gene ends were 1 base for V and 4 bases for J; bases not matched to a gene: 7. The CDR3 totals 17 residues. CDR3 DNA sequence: TGTGCCAGCAGCCAAGCCTACCGGGACAGGGGGGCAGATACGCAGTATTTT. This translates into CASSQAYRDRGADTQYF.

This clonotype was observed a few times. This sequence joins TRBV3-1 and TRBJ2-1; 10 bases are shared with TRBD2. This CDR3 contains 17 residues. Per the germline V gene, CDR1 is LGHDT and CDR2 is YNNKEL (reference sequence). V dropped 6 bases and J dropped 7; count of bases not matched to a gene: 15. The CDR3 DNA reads TGTGCCAGCAGTCCACTAGCGGGGATCCGGGGTAGGAATGAGCAGTTCTTC. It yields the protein CASSPLAGIRGRNEQFF.